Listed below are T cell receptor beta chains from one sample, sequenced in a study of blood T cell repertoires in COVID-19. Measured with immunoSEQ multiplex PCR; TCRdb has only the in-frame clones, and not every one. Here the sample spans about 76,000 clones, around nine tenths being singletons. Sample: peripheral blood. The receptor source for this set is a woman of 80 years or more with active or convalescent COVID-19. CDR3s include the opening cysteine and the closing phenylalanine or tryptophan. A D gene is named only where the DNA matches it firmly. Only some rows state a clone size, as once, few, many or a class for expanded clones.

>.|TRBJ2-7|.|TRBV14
CASSQLGEDYEQYF
TGTGCCAGCAGCCAACTTGGGGAGGATTACGAGCAGTACTTC
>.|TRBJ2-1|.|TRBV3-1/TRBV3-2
CASKPGGDEQFF
TGTGCCAGCAAACCTGGGGGCGATGAGCAGTTCTTC
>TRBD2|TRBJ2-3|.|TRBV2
CASSDGLAGGRGTQYF
TGTGCCAGCAGTGATGGACTAGCGGGGGGGCGAGGTACGCAGTATTTT
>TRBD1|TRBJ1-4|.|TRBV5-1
CASSWDREVNEKLFF
TGCGCCAGCAGCTGGGACAGGGAGGTTAATGAAAAACTGTTTTTT
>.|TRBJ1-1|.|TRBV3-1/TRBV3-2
CASSRHHTGNTEAFF
TGTGCCAGCAGCCGCCACCACACAGGGAACACTGAAGCTTTCTTT
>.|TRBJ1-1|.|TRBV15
CAIQMNTEAFF
TGTGCCATTCAGATGAACACTGAAGCTTTCTTT
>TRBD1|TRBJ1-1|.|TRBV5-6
CASSALDRGTEAFF
TGTGCCAGCAGCGCCTTGGACAGGGGGACTGAAGCTTTCTTT
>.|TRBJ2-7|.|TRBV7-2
CASSRSRPEAYEQYF
TGTGCCAGCAGCCGCTCGAGGCCAGAGGCCTACGAGCAGTACTTC
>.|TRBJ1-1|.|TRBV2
CASSDPRVNTEAFF
TGTGCCAGCAGTGATCCCAGGGTGAACACTGAAGCTTTCTTT
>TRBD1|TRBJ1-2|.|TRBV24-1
CATSDPGTGNRYTF
TGTGCCACCAGTGATCCCGGGACAGGGAATCGCTACACCTTC
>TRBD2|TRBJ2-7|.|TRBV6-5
CASSIASGGPYEQYF
TGTGCCAGCAGTATCGCAAGCGGGGGCCCCTACGAGCAGTACTTC
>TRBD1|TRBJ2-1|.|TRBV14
CASSQVQGARSYNEQFF
TGTGCCAGCAGCCAAGTACAGGGGGCCCGCTCCTACAATGAGCAGTTCTTC
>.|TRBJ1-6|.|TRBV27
CASSYLGGGDSPLHF
TGTGCCAGCAGTTACCTCGGGGGGGGTGATTCACCCCTCCACTTT
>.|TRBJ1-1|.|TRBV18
CASSPTGLVTEAFF
TGTGCCAGCTCACCCACAGGGCTGGTCACTGAAGCTTTCTTT
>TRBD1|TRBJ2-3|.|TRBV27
CASREQGNADTQYF
TGTGCCAGCAGGGAACAGGGGAACGCAGATACGCAGTATTTT
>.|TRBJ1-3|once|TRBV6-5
CASRQLARMGNTIYF
TGTGCCAGCAGACAGTTGGCACGGATGGGAAACACCATATATTTT
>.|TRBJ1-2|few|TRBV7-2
CASSPSRVSYGYTF
TGTGCCAGCAGCCCATCCAGGGTTAGCTATGGCTACACCTTC
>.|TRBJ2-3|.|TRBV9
CASSPMRVRTDTQYF
TGTGCCAGCAGCCCTATGAGGGTTCGGACAGATACGCAGTATTTT
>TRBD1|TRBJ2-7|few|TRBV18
CASSLTGTDYEQYF
TGTGCCAGCTCACTCACCGGGACAGACTACGAGCAGTACTTC
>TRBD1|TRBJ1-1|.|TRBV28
CASTETGYSEAFF
TGTGCCAGCACAGAGACAGGGTATTCCGAAGCTTTCTTT
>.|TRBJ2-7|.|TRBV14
CASSPRGVAASYEQYF
TGTGCCAGCAGCCCCCGGGGAGTCGCGGCCTCCTACGAGCAGTACTTC
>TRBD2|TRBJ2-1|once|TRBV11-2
CASSFSGGRYEQFF
TGTGCCAGCAGCTTTAGCGGGGGGCGCTATGAGCAGTTCTTC
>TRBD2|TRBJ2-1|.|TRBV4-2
CASSQSGGAADNEQFF
TGTGCCAGCAGCCAAAGCGGGGGGGCTGCGGACAATGAGCAGTTCTTC
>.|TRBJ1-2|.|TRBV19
CASLSVDYGYTF
TGTGCCAGTCTCTCGGTGGACTATGGCTACACCTTC
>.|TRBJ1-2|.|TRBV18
CASSRSGQTNYGYTF
TGTGCCAGCTCAAGGTCGGGACAAACTAACTATGGCTACACCTTC